The entry below describes one TCR beta chain. Its antigen is not identified. This sample was included in a study of vaccination effects on CD4 cells after COVID-19. At the level of the study: After the second dose, samples were taken at median day 72.

Study-level points and caveats: Marked contraction was observed in infection-induced and vaccine-induced clones late after vaccination.

Profiling relied on immunoSEQ multiplex PCR, and the TCRdb table lists in-frame clones only, not all of them. The table records some 74,000 clones, around 81% of them present only once. J lost 4 bases, V lost 4 bases, and 6 bases had no gene match. This CDR3 comprises 15 residues. Germline-derived CDR1 and CDR2 are KGHSH and LQKENI. Antigen-specific CD4+ T cells expanded by the ViraFEST assay with viral peptide pools were then sequenced. Culturing for 9 to 10 days preceded CD4+ T cell isolation. Two-dose BNT162b2 or mRNA-1273 vaccination was given to participants. Every well got some 1.8 million PBMC, which were grown with about 10 IU/ml IL-2 and around 10 ug/ml peptides. Half-medium replacement with IL-2 medium occurred on days 3 and 7.

This chain joins TRBV18 and TRBJ2-3; TRBD2 matches 9 bases. The sequencing here drew on CD4+ T cells from PBMCs cultured with HCoV-229E spike peptides, taken after COVID-19 vaccination. The TCR sequence derives from a human donor who received a COVID-19 vaccine. The chain's CDR3 is CASSQAGTSSDTQYF. CDR3 nucleotides: TGTGCCAGCTCACAGGCCGGGACTAGCTCAGATACGCAGTATTTT.